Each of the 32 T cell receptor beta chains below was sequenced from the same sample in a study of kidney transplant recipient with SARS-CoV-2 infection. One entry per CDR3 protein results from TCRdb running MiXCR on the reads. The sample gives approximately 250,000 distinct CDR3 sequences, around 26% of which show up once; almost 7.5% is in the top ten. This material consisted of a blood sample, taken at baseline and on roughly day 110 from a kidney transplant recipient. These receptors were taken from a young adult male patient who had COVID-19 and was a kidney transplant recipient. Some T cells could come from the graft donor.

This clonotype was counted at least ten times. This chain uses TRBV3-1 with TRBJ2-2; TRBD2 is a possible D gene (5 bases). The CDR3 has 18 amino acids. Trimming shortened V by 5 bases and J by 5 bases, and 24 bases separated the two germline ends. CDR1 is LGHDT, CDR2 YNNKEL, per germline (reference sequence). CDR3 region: CASSVRTPISGLTGELFF. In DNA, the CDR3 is TGTGCCAGCAGCGTGCGGACTCCCATTTCAGGCTTGACCGGGGAGCTGTTTTTT.

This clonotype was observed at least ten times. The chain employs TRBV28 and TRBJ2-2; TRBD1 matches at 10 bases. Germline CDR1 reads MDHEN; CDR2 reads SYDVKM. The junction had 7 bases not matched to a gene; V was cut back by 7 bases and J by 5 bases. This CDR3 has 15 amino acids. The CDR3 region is CASIVGTGVTGELFF. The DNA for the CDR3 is TGTGCCAGCATAGTCGGGACAGGGGTGACCGGGGAGCTGTTTTTT.

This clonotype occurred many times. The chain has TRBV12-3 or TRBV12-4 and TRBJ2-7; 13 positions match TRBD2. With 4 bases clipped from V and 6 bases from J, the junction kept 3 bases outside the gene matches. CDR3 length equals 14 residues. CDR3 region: CASSYRLAGGEQYF. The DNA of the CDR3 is TGTGCCAGCAGTTATCGACTAGCGGGAGGCGAGCAGTACTTC.

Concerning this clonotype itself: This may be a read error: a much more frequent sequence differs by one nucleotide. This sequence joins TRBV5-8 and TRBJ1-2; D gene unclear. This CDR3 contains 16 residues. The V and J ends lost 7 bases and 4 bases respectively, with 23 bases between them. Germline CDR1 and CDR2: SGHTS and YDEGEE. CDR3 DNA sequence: TGTGCCAGCGCGCTTAATCATCCACGAAAGACCTATGGCTACACCTTC. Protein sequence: CASALNHPRKTYGYTF. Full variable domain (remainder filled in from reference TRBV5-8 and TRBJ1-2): EAGVTQSPTHLIKTRGQQATLRCSPISGHTSVYWYQQALGLGLQFLLWYDEGEERNRGNFPPRFSGRQFPNYSSELNVNALELEDSALYLCASALNHPRKTYGYTFGSGTRLTVV.

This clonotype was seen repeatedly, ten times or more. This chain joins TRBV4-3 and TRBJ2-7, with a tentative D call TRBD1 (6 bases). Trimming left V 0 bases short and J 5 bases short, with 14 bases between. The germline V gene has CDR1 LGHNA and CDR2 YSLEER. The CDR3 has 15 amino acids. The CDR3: CASSQDRQGFHEQYF. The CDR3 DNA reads TGCGCCAGCAGCCAAGATAGGCAGGGGTTCCACGAGCAGTACTTC.

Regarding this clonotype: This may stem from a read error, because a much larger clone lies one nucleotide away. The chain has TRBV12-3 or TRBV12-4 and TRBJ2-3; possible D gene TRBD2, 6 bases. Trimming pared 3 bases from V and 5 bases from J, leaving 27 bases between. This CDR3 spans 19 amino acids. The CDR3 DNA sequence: TGTGCCAGCAGTTTTTACCAGCTAGCGAGAGTGAAGGAAAAAGATACGCAGTATTTT. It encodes CASSFYQLARVKEKDTQYF.

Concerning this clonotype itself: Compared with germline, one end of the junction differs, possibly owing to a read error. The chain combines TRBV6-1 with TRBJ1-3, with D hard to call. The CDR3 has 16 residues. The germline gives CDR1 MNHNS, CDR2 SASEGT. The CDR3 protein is CAGSELRAGIGSTIYF. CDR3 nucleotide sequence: TGTGCCGGCAGTGAACTGAGGGCTGGGATTGGAAGCACCATATATTTT.

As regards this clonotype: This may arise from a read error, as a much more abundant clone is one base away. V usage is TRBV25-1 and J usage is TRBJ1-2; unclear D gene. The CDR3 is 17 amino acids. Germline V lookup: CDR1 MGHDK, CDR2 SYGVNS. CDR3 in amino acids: CANSIRIELGKTYGYTF. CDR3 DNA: TGTGCCAACAGTATAAGGATAGAACTGGGAAAGACCTATGGCTACACCTTC.

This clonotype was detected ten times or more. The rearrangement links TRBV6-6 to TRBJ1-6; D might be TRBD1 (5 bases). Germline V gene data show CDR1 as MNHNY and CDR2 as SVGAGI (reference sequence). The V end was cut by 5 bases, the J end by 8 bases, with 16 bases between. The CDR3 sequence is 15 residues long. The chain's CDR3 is CASSTAGRLDSPLHF. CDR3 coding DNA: TGTGCCAGCAGTACGGCGGGGCGACTGGATTCACCCCTCCACTTT.

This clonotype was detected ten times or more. This CDR3 is CASSLALRMPPGREQYF. DNA of the CDR3: TGCGCCAGCAGCTTGGCTTTGCGGATGCCACCGGGGAGAGAGCAGTACTTC. The genes are TRBV5-1 and TRBJ2-7; weak D call: TRBD2 (5 bases). This CDR3 spans 17 amino acids. In germline, CDR1 is SGHRS, CDR2 YFSETQ. Trimming took 0 bases from V and 7 from J, leaving 23 bases between them.

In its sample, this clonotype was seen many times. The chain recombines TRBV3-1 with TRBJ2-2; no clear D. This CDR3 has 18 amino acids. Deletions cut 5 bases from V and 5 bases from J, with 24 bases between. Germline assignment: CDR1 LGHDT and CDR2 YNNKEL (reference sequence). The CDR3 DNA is TGTGCCAGCAGCAGCGCATTTCCCATTTCAGGCTTGACCGGGGAGCTGTTTTTT. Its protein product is CASSSAFPISGLTGELFF.

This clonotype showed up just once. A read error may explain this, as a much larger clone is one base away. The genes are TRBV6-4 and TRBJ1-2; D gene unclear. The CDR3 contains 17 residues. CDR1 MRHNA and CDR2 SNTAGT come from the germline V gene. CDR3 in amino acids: CASSFTLSHGKTYGCTF. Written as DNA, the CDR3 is TGTGCCAGCAGTTTCACTCTCTCACACGGAAAGACCTATGGCTGCACCTTC.

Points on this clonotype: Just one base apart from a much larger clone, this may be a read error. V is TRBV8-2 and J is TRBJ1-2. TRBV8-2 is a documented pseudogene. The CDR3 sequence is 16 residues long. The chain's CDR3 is CGSANFDSRKTYGYTF. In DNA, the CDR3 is TGTGGCAGTGCAAACTTTGATAGCCGAAAGACCTATGGCTACACCTTC.

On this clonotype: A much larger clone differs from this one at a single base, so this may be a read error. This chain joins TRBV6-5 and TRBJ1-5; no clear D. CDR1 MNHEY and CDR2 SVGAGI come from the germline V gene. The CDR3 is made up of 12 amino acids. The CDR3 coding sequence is TGTACCAGCAGTGAGTGGCCCCGGCCCCAGCATTTT. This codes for CTSSEWPRPQHF.

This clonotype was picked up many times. For the CDR3, the DNA is TGCGCCAGCAGGACATCCGCGGGGGCAAGGTTTGAAACTGCCTACAATGAGCAGTTCTTC. This translates into CASRTSAGARFETAYNEQFF. The chain recombines TRBV5-1 with TRBJ2-1, with D possibly being TRBD2 (7 bases). Germline V gene sequence: CDR1 SGHRS, CDR2 YFSETQ. This CDR3 is 20 amino acids long. V lost 5 bases to trimming and J lost 2 bases, with 29 bases between them.

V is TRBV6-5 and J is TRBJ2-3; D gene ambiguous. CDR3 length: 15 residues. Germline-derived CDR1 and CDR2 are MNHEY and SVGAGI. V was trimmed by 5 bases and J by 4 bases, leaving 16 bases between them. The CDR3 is CASSDRGSWADTQYF. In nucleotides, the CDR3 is TGTGCCAGCAGTGATCGCGGTTCCTGGGCAGATACGCAGTATTTT.

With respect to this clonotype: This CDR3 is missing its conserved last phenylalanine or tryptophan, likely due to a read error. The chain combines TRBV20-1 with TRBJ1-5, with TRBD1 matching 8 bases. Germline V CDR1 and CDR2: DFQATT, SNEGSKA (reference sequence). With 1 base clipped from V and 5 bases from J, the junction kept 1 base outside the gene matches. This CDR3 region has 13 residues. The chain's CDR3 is CSARADRDQPQHS. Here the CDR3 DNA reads TGCAGTGCTAGAGCGGACAGGGATCAGCCCCAGCATTCT.

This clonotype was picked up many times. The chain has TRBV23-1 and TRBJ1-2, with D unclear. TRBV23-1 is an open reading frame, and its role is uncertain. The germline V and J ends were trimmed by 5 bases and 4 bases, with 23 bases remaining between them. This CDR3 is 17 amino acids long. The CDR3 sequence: CASSACGLRRKTYGYTF. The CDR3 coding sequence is TGCGCCAGCAGTGCCTGCGGGCTACGCAGAAAGACCTATGGCTACACCTTC.

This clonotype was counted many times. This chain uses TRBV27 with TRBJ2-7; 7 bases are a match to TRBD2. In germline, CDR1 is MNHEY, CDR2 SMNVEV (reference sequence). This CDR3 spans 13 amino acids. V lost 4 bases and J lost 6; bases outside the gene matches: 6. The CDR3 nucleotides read TGTGCCAGCAGTTCGACTAGCTGGGGCGAGCAGTACTTC. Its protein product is CASSSTSWGEQYF.

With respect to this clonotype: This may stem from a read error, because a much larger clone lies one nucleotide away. CDR3 in amino acids: CAGSPQTEVNTEAFF. CDR3 nucleotide sequence: TGTGCCGGCAGCCCTCAGACAGAAGTGAACACTGAAGCTTTCTTT. The gene calls are TRBV9 and TRBJ1-1, with D perhaps matching TRBD1 (5 bases). Per the germline V gene, CDR1 is SGDLS and CDR2 is YYNGEE. This CDR3 spans 15 amino acids.

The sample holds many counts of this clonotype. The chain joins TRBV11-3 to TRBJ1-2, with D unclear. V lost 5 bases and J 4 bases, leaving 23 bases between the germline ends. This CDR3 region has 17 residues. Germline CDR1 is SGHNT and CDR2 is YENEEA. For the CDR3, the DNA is TGTGCCAGCAGCGAAACTTGCGATCTCGGAAAGACCTATGGCTACACCTTC. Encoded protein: CASSETCDLGKTYGYTF.

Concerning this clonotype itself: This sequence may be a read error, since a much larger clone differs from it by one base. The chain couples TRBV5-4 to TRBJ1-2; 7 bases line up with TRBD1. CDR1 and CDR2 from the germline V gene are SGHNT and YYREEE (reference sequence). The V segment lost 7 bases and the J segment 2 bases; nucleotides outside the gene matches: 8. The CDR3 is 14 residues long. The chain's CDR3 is CASGPGGSNYGYTF. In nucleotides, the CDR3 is TGTGCCAGCGGCCCAGGGGGGTCGAACTATGGCTACACCTTC.

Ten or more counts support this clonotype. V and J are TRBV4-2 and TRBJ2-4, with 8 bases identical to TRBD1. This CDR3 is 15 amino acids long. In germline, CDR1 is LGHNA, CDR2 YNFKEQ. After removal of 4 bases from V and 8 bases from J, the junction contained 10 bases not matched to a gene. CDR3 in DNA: TGTGCCAGCAGCCCCCGGGGACAGGTTAACGACATTCAGTACTTC. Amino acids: CASSPRGQVNDIQYF.

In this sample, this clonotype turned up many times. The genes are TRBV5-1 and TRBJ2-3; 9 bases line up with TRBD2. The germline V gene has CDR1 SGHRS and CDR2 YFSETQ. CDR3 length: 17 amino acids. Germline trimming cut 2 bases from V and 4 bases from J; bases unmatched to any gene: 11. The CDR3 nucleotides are TGCGCCAGCAGCTTTGGGGATAGCGGGAGCTCAGCAGATACGCAGTATTTT. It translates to CASSFGDSGSSADTQYF.

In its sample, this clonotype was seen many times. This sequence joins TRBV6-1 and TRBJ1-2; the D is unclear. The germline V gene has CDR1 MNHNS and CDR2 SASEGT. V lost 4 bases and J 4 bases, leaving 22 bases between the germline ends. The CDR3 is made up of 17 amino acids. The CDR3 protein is CASSADRECRKTYGYTF. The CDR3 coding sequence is TGTGCCAGCAGTGCGGACCGGGAATGTAGAAAGACCTATGGCTACACCTTC.

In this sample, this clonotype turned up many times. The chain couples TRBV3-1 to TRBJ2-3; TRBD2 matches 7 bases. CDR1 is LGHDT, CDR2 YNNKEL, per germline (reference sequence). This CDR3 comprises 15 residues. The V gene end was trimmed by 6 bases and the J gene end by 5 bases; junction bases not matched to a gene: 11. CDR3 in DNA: TGTGCCAGCAGTGAACCGGGACTAACAAAAGATACGCAGTATTTT. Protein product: CASSEPGLTKDTQYF.

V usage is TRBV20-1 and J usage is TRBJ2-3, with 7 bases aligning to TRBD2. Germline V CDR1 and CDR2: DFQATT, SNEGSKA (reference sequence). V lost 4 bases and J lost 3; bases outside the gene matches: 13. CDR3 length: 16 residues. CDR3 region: CSAILTRAGETDTQYF. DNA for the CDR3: TGCAGTGCTATCCTTACTAGGGCGGGAGAAACAGATACGCAGTATTTT.

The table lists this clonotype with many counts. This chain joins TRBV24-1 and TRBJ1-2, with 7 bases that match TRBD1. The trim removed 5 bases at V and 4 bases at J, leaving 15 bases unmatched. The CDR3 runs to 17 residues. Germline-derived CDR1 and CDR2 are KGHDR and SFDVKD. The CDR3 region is CATSGGQDAVMGYGYTF. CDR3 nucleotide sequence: TGTGCCACCAGTGGCGGACAGGACGCCGTTATGGGCTATGGCTACACCTTC.

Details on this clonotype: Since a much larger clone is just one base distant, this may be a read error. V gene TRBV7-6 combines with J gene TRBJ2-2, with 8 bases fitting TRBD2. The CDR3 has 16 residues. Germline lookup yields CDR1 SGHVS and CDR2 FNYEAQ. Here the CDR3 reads CVSSLSGGRPTGELFF. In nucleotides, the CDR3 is TGTGTCAGCAGCTTATCGGGGGGGCGCCCCACCGGGGAGCTGTTTTTT. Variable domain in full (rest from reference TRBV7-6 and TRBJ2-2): GAGVSQSPRYKVTKRGQDVALRCDPISGHVSLYWYRQALGQGPEFLTYFNYEAQQDKSGLPNDRFSAERPEGSISTLTIQRTEQRDSAMYRCVSSLSGGRPTGELFFGEGSRLTVL.

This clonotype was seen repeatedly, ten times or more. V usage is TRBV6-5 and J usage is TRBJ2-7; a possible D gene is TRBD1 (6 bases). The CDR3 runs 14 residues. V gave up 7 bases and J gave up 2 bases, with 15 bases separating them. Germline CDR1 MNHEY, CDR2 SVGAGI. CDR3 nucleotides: TGTGCCAGCAATAACAGGGATAACCCCTACGAGCAGTACTTC. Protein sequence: CASNNRDNPYEQYF.

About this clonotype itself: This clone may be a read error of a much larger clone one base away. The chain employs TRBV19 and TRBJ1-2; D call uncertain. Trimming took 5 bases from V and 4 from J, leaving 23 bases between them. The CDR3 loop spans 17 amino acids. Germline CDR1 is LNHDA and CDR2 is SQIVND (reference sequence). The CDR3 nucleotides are TGTGCCAGTAGTGCGGAGGTGACAAATCGAAAGACCTATGGCTACACCTTC. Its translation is CASSAEVTNRKTYGYTF.

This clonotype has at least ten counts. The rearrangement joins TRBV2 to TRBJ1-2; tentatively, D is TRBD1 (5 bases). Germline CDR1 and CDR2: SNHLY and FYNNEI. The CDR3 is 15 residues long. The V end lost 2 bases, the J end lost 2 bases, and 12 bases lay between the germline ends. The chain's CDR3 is CASSEQGSWNYGYTF. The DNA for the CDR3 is TGTGCCAGCAGTGAACAGGGTAGCTGGAACTATGGCTACACCTTC.